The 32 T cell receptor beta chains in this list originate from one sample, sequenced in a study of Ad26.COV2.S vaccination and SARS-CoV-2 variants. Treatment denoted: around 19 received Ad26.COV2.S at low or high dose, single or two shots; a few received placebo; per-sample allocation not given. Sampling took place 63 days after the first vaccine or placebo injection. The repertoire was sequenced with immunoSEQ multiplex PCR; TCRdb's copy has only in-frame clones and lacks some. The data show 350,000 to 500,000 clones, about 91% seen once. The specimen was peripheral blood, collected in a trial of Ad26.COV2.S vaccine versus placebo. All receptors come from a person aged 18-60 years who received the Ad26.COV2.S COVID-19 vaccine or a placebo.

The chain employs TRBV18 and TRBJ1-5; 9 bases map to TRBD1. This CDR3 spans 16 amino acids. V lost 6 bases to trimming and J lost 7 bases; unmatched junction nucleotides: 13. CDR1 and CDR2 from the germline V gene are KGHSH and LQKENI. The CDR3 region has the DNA TGTGCCAGCTCGGGCACAGGGGGCTCAGAGGAGCAGCCCCAGCATTTT. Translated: CASSGTGGSEEQPQHF.

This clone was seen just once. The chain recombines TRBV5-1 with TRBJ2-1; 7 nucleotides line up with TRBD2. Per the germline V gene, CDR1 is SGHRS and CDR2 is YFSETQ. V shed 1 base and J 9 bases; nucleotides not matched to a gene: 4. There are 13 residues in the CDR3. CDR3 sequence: CASSLLGEGEQFF. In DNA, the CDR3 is TGCGCCAGCAGCTTGCTCGGGGAGGGTGAGCAGTTCTTC.

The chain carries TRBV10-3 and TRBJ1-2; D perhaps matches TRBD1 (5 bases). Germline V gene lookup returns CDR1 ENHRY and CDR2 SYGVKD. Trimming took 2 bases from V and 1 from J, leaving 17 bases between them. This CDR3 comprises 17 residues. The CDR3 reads CAISERYRDGLNYGYTF. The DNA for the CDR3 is TGTGCCATCAGTGAGAGGTACCGGGACGGCCTTAACTATGGCTACACCTTC.

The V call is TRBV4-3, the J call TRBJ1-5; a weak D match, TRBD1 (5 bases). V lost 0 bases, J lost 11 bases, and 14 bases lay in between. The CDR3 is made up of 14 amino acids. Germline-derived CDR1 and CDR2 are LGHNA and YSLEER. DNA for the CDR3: TGCGCCAGCAGCCAAGATGCCAAGGGACGGACCCAGCATTTT. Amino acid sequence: CASSQDAKGRTQHF.

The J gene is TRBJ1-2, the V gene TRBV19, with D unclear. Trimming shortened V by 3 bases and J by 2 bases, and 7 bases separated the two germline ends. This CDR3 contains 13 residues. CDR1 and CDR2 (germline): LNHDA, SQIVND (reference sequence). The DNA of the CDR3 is TGTGCCAGTAGTATCGGGGTAAACTATGGCTACACCTTC. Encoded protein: CASSIGVNYGYTF.

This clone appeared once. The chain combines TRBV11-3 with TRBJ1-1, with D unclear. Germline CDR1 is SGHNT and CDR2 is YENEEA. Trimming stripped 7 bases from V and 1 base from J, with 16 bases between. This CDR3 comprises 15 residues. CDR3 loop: CASTPVIGWNTEAFF. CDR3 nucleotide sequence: TGTGCCAGCACCCCCGTGATAGGGTGGAACACTGAAGCTTTCTTT.

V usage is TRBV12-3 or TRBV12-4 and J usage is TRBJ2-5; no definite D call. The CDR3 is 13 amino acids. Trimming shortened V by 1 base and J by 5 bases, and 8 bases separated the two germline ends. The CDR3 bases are TGTGCCAGCAGTTTAGTTGACGTGGAGACCCAGTACTTC. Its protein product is CASSLVDVETQYF.

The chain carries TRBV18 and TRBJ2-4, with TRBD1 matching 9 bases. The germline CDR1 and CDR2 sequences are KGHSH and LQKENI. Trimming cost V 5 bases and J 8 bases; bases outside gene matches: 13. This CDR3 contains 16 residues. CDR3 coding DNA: TGTGCCAGCTCAACGTCGGGAACGGGACAGGGTGACATTCAGTACTTC. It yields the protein CASSTSGTGQGDIQYF.

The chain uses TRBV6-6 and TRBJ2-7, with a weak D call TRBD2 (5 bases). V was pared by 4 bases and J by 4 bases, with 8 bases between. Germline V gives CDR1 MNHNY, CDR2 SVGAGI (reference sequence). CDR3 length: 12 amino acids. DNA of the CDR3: TGTGCCAGCAGTTCCCAGCGGTACGAGCAGTACGTC. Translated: CASSSQRYEQYV.

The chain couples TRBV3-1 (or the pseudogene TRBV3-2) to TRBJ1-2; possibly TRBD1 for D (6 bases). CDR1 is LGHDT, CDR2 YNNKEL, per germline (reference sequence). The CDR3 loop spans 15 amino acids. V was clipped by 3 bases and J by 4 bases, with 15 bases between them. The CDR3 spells CASSQGGPYPYGYTF. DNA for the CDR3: TGTGCCAGCAGCCAGGGGGGCCCCTACCCCTATGGCTACACCTTC.

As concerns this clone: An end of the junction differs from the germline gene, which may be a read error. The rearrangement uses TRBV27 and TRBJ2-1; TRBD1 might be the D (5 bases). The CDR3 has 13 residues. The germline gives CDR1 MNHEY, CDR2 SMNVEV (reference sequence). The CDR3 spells CASRRRDYTEQFF. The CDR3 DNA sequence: TGTGCCAGCAGACGCAGGGATTACACTGAGCAGTTCTTC.

CDR3 protein: CASSLATGRVQETQYF. The CDR3 coding sequence is TGCGCCAGCAGCTTGGCCACGGGACGGGTGCAAGAGACCCAGTACTTC. The rearrangement uses TRBV5-1 and TRBJ2-5; the D call may be TRBD1 or TRBD2 (5 bases each). Trimming removed 0 bases at V and 2 bases at J, with 14 bases between. CDR3 length equals 16 residues. Germline V lookup: CDR1 SGHRS, CDR2 YFSETQ. Drawing the rest from reference TRBV5-1 and TRBJ2-5, the complete variable domain is KAGVTQTPRYLIKTRGQQVTLSCSPISGHRSVSWYQQTPGQGLQFLFEYFSETQRNKGNFPGRFSGRQFSNSRSEMNVSTLELGDSALYLCASSLATGRVQETQYFGPGTRLLVL.

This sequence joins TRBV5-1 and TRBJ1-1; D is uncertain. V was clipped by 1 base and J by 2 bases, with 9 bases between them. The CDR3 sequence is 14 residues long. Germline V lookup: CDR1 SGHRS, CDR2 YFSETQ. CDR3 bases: TGCGCCAGCAGCTTGTGGGCCGAAAACACTGAAGCTTTCTTT. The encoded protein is CASSLWAENTEAFF.

The CDR3, as DNA: TGTGCCAGCTCACAATCCGAGAACACTGAAGCTTTCTTT. This gives the protein CASSQSENTEAFF. The chain employs TRBV18 and TRBJ1-1; the D is unclear. Germline assignment: CDR1 KGHSH and CDR2 LQKENI. Trimming stripped 4 bases from V and 1 base from J, with 7 bases between. The length of the CDR3 is 13 residues.

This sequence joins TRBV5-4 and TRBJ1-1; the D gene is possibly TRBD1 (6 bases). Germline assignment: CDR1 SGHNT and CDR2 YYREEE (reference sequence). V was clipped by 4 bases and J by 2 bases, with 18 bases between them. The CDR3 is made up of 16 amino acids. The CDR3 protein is CASSLDRTAINTEAFF. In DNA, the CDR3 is TGTGCCAGCAGCCTGGACCGGACAGCAATCAACACTGAAGCTTTCTTT.

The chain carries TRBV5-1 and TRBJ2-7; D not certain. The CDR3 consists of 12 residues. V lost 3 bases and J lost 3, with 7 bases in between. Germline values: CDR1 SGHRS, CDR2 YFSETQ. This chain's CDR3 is CASSSEGYEQYV. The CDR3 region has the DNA TGCGCCAGCAGCTCCGAAGGCTACGAGCAGTACGTC.

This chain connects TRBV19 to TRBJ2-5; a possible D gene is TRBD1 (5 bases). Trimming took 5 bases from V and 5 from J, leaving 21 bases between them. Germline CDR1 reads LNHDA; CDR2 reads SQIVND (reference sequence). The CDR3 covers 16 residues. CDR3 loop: CASSPYPTVNYETQYF. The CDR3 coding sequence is TGTGCCAGTAGTCCCTACCCGACAGTGAATTATGAGACCCAGTACTTC.

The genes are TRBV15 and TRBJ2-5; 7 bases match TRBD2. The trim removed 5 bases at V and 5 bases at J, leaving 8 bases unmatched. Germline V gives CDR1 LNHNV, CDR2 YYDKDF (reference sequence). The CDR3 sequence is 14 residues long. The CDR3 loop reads CATSGGGGRETQYF. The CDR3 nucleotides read TGTGCCACCAGCGGCGGGGGAGGGAGGGAGACCCAGTACTTC.

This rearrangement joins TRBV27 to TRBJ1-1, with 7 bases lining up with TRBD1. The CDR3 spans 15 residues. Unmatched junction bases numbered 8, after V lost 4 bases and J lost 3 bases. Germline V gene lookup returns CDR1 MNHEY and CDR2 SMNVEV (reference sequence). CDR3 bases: TGTGCCAGCAGTTGGGCAGGGGGGTGGGACACTGAAGCTTTCTTT. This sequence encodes CASSWAGGWDTEAFF.

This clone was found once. This chain's CDR3 is CASSLEAGGVGSPLHF. The CDR3 region has the DNA TGCGCCAGCAGCTTGGAGGCAGGGGGCGTAGGGTCACCCCTCCACTTT. This chain connects TRBV5-1 to TRBJ1-6; 8 bases are a match to TRBD1. This CDR3 comprises 16 residues. Unmatched junction bases numbered 9, after V lost 0 bases and J lost 10 bases. Germline CDR1 and CDR2: SGHRS and YFSETQ.

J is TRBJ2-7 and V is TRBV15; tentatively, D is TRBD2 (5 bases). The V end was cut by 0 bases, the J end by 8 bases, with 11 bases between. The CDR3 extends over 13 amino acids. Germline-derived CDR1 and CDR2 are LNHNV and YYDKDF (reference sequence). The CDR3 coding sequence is TGTGCCACCAGCAGAGATCGGACTCGGCAGCAGTACTTC. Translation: CATSRDRTRQQYF. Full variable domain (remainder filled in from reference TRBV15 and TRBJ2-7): DAMVIQNPRYQVTQFGKPVTLSCSQTLNHNVMYWYQQKSSQAPKLLFHYYDKDFNNEADTPDNFQSRRPNTSFCFLDIRSPGLGDTAMYLCATSRDRTRQQYFGPGTRLTVT.

The CDR3 loop reads CATSRDRLISYEQYF. The DNA of the CDR3 is TGTGCCACCAGCAGGGACAGGTTGATCTCCTACGAGCAGTACTTC. This rearrangement joins TRBV15 to TRBJ2-7, with TRBD1 identical over 7 bases. V trimming: 3 bases; J trimming: 0 bases; junction bases outside the gene matches: 5. CDR3 length: 15 residues. The germline V gene encodes CDR1 LNHNV and CDR2 YYDKDF (reference sequence).

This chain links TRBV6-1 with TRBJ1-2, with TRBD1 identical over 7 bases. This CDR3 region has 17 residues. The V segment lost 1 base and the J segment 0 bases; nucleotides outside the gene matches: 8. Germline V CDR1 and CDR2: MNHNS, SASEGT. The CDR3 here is CASSEGYLGQANYGYTF. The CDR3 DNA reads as TGTGCCAGCAGTGAAGGGTATTTAGGACAGGCTAACTATGGCTACACCTTC.

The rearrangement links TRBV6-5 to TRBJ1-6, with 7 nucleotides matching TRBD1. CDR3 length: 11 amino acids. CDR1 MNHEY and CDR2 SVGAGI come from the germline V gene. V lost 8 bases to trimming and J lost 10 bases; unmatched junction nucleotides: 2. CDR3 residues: CASGTVSPLHF. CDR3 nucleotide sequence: TGTGCCAGCGGGACAGTCTCACCCCTCCACTTT.

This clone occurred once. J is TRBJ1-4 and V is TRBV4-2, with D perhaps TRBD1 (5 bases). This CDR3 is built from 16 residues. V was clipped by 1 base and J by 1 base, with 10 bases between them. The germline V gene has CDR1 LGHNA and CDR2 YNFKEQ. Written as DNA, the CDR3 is TGTGCCAGCAGCCAAGCGCCCGGGGGAACTAATGAAAAACTGTTTTTT. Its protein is CASSQAPGGTNEKLFF.

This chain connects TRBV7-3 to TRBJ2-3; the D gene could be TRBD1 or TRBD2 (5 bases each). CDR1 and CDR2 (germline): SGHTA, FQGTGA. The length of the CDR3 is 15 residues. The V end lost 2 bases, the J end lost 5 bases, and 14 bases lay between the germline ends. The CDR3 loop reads CASSLFPGTGDTQYF. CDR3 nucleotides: TGTGCCAGCAGCTTATTCCCCGGGACGGGAGATACGCAGTATTTT.

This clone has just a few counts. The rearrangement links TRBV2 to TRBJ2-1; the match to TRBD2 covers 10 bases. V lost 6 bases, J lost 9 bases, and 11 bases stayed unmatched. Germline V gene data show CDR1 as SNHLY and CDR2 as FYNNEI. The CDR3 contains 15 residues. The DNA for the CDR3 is TGTGCCAGCAGCCCGCCGGAACTAGCGGGAAGTGAGCAGTTCTTC. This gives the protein CASSPPELAGSEQFF.

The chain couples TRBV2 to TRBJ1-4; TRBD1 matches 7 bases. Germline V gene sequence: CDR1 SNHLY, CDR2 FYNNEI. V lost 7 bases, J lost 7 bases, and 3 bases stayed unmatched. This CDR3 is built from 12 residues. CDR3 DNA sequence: TGTGCCAGCACGGGGGACAGTGAAAAACTGTTTTTT. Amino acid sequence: CASTGDSEKLFF.

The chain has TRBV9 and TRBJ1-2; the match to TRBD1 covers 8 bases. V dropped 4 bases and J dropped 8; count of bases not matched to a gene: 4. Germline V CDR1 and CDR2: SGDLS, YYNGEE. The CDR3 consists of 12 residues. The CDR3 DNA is TGTGCCAGCAGCAGGGACAGGCGGGGCTACACCTTC. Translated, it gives CASSRDRRGYTF. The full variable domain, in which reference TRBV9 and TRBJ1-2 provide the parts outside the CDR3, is DSGVTQTPKHLITATGQRVTLRCSPRSGDLSVYWYQQSLDQGLQFLIQYYNGEERAKGNILERFSAQQFPDLHSELNLSSLELGDSALYFCASSRDRRGYTFGSGTRLTVV.

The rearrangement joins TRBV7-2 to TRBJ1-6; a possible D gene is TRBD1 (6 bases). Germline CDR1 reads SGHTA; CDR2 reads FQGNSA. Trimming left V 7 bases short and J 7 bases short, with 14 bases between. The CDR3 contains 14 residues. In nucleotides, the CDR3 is TGTGCCAGCACCTCAGGGGTGGGGAATTCACCCCTCCACTTT. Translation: CASTSGVGNSPLHF.

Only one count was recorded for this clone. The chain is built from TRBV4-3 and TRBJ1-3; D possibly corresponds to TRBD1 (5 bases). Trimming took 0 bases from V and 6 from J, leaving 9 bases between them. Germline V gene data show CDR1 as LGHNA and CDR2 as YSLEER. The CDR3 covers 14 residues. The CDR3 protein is CASSQDFRENTIYF. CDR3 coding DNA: TGCGCCAGCAGCCAAGATTTCAGGGAAAACACCATATATTTT.

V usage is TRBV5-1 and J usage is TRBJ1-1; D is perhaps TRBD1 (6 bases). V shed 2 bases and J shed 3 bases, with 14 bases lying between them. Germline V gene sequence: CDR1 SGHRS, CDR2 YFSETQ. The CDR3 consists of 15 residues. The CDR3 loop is CASSFLQGLDTEAFF. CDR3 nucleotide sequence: TGCGCCAGCAGCTTTTTACAGGGACTAGACACTGAAGCTTTCTTT.